The sequence of this TCR beta chain was determined in a study of blood T cell dynamics during melanoma immunotherapy. Study in general: Patients with metastatic melanoma got pembrolizumab or nivolumab-ipilimumab as first-line care.

On this clone itself: As yet, its antigen is unknown.

J gave up 2 bases and V 4 bases, and 11 bases lay outside the gene matches. There are 16 residues in the CDR3. Germline lookup yields CDR1 MDHEN and CDR2 SYDVKM. The repertoire was sequenced with immunoSEQ multiplex PCR; TCRdb's copy has only in-frame clones and lacks some. This table holds more than 13,000 clones, 90% to 95% found once. Study observations and caveats: The study could not tell melanoma-specific clones from general immune activation.

Time point given: week 3, after first cycle of checkpoint inhibitor. Blood was drawn before treatment and at week 3 after checkpoint blockade. The chain couples TRBV28 to TRBJ2-7, with 7 bases that match TRBD1. The clonotype comes from a human donor with melanoma. This specimen consisted of blood, obtained from a patient treated with checkpoint blockade. CDR3 nucleotides: TGTGCCAGCAGTTCCCCTCCCTCGACAGGGACCTACGAGCAGTACTTC. It translates to CASSSPPSTGTYEQYF. Together with reference TRBV28 and TRBJ2-7, the CDR3 gives the full variable domain: DVKVTQSSRYLVKRTGEKVFLECVQDMDHENMFWYRQDPGLGLRLIYFSYDVKMKEKGDIPEGYSVSREKKERFSLILESASTNQTSMYLCASSSPPSTGTYEQYFGPGTRLTVT.